This is a list of T cell receptor beta chains from one sample in a study of cytomegalovirus exposure and HLA in healthy donors. Only in-frame clones appear in the TCRdb table, and some are missing; sequencing was by immunoSEQ multiplex PCR. The data hold over 90,000 clones, with around four fifths observed a single time. Source material: PBMCs. These TCRs come from a man aged 35-49 years in good health and CMV-seronegative. CDR3s include the opening cysteine and the closing phenylalanine or tryptophan. Each record gives: CDR3 DNA, CDR3 protein, D gene, V gene, clone size, J gene. The D gene is left open where the match is weak. Only part of the rows carry a size: once, few, many, or a class if the clone is expanded.

CDR3 DNA: TGTGCCAGCAGTCGAGACACGGTGGGCACTGAAGCTTTCTTT
CDR3 protein: CASSRDTVGTEAFF
D gene: .
V gene: TRBV6-6
clone size: .
J gene: TRBJ1-1

CDR3 DNA: TGTGCCAGCAGGCAGACTAGCGGGGGTTTACAAGAGACCCAGTACTTC
CDR3 protein: CASRQTSGGLQETQYF
D gene: TRBD2
V gene: TRBV2
clone size: .
J gene: TRBJ2-5

CDR3 DNA: TGTGCCAGCAACGTAGGTCGGGGGCAAGAGACCCAGTACTTC
CDR3 protein: CASNVGRGQETQYF
D gene: .
V gene: TRBV7-9
clone size: .
J gene: TRBJ2-5

CDR3 DNA: TGTGCCAGCAGCTTAGGGCAGGGTGTCTATGAGCAGTTCTTC
CDR3 protein: CASSLGQGVYEQFF
D gene: .
V gene: TRBV5-6
clone size: .
J gene: TRBJ2-1

CDR3 DNA: TGTGCCAGCAGTGAAGGGTCAGGGGGATCGTATGGCTACACCTTC
CDR3 protein: CASSEGSGGSYGYTF
D gene: TRBD1
V gene: TRBV2
clone size: .
J gene: TRBJ1-2

CDR3 DNA: TGTGCCAGCAGAGCCCGGGACAGGGTCCAAGAGACCCAGTACTTC
CDR3 protein: CASRARDRVQETQYF
D gene: TRBD1
V gene: TRBV6-5
clone size: .
J gene: TRBJ2-5

CDR3 DNA: TGTGCCAGCAGCTTAATAAGCGGGTCATACGAGCAGTACTTC
CDR3 protein: CASSLISGSYEQYF
D gene: .
V gene: TRBV7-2
clone size: .
J gene: TRBJ2-7

CDR3 DNA: TGTGCCAGCTCACCACTAACCCGACGAGACTTAAACAATGAGCAGTTCTTC
CDR3 protein: CASSPLTRRDLNNEQFF
D gene: .
V gene: TRBV18
clone size: .
J gene: TRBJ2-1

CDR3 DNA: TGTGCCAGCAGCGGGGGACAGCTCTATGGCTACACCTTC
CDR3 protein: CASSGGQLYGYTF
D gene: TRBD1
V gene: TRBV6-5
clone size: .
J gene: TRBJ1-2

CDR3 DNA: TGTGCCAGCTCACCATCCGGGGGTACAGATACGCAGTATTTT
CDR3 protein: CASSPSGGTDTQYF
D gene: .
V gene: TRBV18
clone size: .
J gene: TRBJ2-3

CDR3 DNA: TGTGCCAGCAGCTTAGGAGTGAGCGGGGGTAGCACAGATACGCAGTATTTT
CDR3 protein: CASSLGVSGGSTDTQYF
D gene: TRBD2
V gene: TRBV7-3
clone size: .
J gene: TRBJ2-3

CDR3 DNA: TGTGCCAGCAGCGTAGGGCAGGGGATCTCAACTAATGAAAAACTGTTTTTT
CDR3 protein: CASSVGQGISTNEKLFF
D gene: .
V gene: TRBV9
clone size: .
J gene: TRBJ1-4

CDR3 DNA: TGTGCCAGCAGTTACCCAGGGGGTAATGAAGCTTTCTTT
CDR3 protein: CASSYPGGNEAFF
D gene: TRBD1
V gene: TRBV6-5
clone size: .
J gene: TRBJ1-1

CDR3 DNA: TGCGCCAGCAGCCCACGGACAGGGGCCAATCAGCCCCAGCATTTT
CDR3 protein: CASSPRTGANQPQHF
D gene: TRBD1
V gene: TRBV4-1
clone size: .
J gene: TRBJ1-5

CDR3 DNA: TGTGCCAGTAGTTTGGTAGCGGGGGGGCTAGATACGCAGTATTTT
CDR3 protein: CASSLVAGGLDTQYF
D gene: TRBD2
V gene: TRBV19
clone size: .
J gene: TRBJ2-3

CDR3 DNA: TGTGCCAGTACAGGGGAAGCTGAAGCTTTCTTT
CDR3 protein: CASTGEAEAFF
D gene: .
V gene: TRBV19
clone size: .
J gene: TRBJ1-1

CDR3 DNA: TGTGCCAGCACACTAGCGGGGGGAGGAAATGAGCAGTTCTTC
CDR3 protein: CASTLAGGGNEQFF
D gene: TRBD2
V gene: TRBV6-1
clone size: once
J gene: TRBJ2-1

CDR3 DNA: TGTGCCAGCAGACCGGGAGGAGGGTTGGCCGGTGAAGCTTTCTTT
CDR3 protein: CASRPGGGLAGEAFF
D gene: .
V gene: TRBV14
clone size: .
J gene: TRBJ1-1

CDR3 DNA: TGTGCCAGTTTTTCTGGGGGCTTCACCGGGGAGCTGTTTTTT
CDR3 protein: CASFSGGFTGELFF
D gene: .
V gene: TRBV19
clone size: few
J gene: TRBJ2-2

CDR3 DNA: TGCGCCAGCAGTGTCCGGACAGGGGATAACACTGAAGCTTTCTTT
CDR3 protein: CASSVRTGDNTEAFF
D gene: TRBD1
V gene: TRBV5-1
clone size: .
J gene: TRBJ1-1

CDR3 DNA: TGTGCCAGCAGTGCCCGACAGGGGGGCGGCTACACCTTC
CDR3 protein: CASSARQGGGYTF
D gene: TRBD1
V gene: TRBV2
clone size: .
J gene: TRBJ1-2

CDR3 DNA: TGTGCCAGCAGCCCGGCCCGTAAGGGGATCACTGAAGCTTTCTTT
CDR3 protein: CASSPARKGITEAFF
D gene: .
V gene: TRBV5-4
clone size: few
J gene: TRBJ1-1

CDR3 DNA: TGTGCCAGCAGCACAGCAGGGGGCGCCGGCACCGGGGAGCTGTTTTTT
CDR3 protein: CASSTAGGAGTGELFF
D gene: TRBD1
V gene: TRBV5-8
clone size: .
J gene: TRBJ2-2

CDR3 DNA: TGTGCCAGCAGCAAAGGGGGCTATCAGCCCCAGCATTTT
CDR3 protein: CASSKGGYQPQHF
D gene: .
V gene: TRBV21-1
clone size: .
J gene: TRBJ1-5

CDR3 DNA: TGTGCCAGCTGGGGGAGGGACTCCTACGAGCAGTACTTC
CDR3 protein: CASWGRDSYEQYF
D gene: TRBD2
V gene: TRBV18
clone size: .
J gene: TRBJ2-7

CDR3 DNA: TGTGCCTGGAGTGTGGAGGGAAACACCATATATTTT
CDR3 protein: CAWSVEGNTIYF
D gene: .
V gene: TRBV30
clone size: .
J gene: TRBJ1-3

CDR3 DNA: TGTGCCAGCAGTTGGGGGACAGGTTCCTACGAGCAGTACTTC
CDR3 protein: CASSWGTGSYEQYF
D gene: TRBD1
V gene: TRBV28
clone size: .
J gene: TRBJ2-7